This TCR beta chain appears in the sequencing data of a study of shared clonotypes between healthy human individuals. Trimming took off 0 bases at V and 1 base at J, with 15 bases between the two ends. CDR3 length equals 17 residues. CDR1 and CDR2 (germline): SGHTA, FQGTGA. The test was conducted at deep level. The protocol was immunoSEQ multiplex PCR, while the TCRdb copy is restricted to in-frame clones and leaves out a portion. The table lists roughly 2.2 million clones, about 90% of them singletons. This clonotype was obtained from a young man in good health. Some clones in this sample may be carry-over from other donors' samples. The chain links TRBV7-3 to TRBJ1-1; D unresolved. Sequencing was performed on naive CD4+ T cells from PBMCs. As for subset: CD45RA+ positively selected. In DNA form, the CDR3 reads TGTGCCAGCAGCTTAACCTATATTTCATCAGGGAACACTGAAGCTTTCTTT. This codes for CASSLTYISSGNTEAFF.